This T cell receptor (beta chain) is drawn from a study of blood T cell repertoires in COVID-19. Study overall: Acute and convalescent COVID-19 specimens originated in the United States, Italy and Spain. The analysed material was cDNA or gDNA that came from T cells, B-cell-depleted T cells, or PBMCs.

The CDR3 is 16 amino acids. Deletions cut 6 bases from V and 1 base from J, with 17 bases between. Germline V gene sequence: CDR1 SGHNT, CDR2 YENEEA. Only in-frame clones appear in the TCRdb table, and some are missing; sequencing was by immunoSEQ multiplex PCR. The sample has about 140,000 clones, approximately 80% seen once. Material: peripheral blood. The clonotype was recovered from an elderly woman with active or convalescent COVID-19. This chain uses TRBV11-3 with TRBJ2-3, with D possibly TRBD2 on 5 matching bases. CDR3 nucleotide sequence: TGTGCCAGCAGTTACGAAGCCGTTAGCGGCACAGATACGCAGTATTTT. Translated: CASSYEAVSGTDTQYF.